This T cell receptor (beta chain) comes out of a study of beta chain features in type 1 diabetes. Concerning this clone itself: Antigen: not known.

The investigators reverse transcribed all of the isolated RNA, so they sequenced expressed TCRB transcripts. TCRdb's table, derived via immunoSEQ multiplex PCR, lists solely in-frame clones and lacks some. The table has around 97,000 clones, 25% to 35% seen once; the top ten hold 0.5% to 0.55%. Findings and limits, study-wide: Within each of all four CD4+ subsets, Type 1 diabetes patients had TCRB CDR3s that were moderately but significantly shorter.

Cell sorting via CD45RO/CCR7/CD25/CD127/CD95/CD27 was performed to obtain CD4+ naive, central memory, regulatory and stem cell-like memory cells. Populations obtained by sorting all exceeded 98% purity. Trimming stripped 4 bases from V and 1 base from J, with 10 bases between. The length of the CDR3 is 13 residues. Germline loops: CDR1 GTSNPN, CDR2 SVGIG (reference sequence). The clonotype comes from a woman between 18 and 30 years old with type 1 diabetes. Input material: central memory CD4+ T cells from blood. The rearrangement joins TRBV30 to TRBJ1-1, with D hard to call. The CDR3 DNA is TGTGCCTGGACGGCAGAGGGGAACACTGAAGCTTTCTTT. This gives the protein CAWTAEGNTEAFF.